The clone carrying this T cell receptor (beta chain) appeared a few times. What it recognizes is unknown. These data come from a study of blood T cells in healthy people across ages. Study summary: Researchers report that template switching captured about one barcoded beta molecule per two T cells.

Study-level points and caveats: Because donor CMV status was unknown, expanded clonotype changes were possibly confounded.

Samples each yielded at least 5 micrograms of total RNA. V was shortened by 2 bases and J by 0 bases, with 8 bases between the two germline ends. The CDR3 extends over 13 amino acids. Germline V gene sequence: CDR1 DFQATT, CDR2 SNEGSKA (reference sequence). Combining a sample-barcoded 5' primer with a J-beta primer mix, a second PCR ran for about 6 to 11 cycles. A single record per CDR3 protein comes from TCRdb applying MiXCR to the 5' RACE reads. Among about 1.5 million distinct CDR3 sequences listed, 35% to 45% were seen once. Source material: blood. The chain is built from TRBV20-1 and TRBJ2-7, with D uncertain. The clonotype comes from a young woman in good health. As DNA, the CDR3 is TGCAGTGCTAGACGACCTTACTCCTACGAGCAGTACTTC. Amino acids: CSARRPYSYEQYF.